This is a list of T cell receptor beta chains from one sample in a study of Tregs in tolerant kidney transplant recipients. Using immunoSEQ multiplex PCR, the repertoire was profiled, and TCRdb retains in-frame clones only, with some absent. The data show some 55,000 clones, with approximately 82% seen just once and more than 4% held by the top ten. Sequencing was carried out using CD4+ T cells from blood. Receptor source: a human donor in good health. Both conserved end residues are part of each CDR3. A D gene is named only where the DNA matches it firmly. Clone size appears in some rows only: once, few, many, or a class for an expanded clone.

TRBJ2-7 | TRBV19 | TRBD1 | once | CASSEPGQGLYEQYF | TGTGCCAGTAGTGAACCGGGACAGGGACTATACGAGCAGTACTTC
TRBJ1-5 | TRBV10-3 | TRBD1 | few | CASMGQKNQPQHF | TGTGCCTCGATGGGACAGAAAAATCAGCCCCAGCATTTT
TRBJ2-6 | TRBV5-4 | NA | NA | CASSSQRGPTGANVLTF | TGTGCCAGCAGCTCCCAGAGGGGACCGACTGGGGCCAACGTCCTGACTTTC
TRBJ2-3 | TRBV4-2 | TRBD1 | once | CASSQDLQGARDTQYF | TGTGCCAGCAGCCAAGATTTACAGGGGGCAAGGGATACGCAGTATTTT
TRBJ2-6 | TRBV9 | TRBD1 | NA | CASSGDRSPSGANVLTF | TGTGCCAGCAGCGGGGACAGATCCCCCTCTGGGGCCAACGTCCTGACTTTC
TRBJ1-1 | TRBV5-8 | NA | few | CASSLSPILKVASTEAFF | TGTGCCAGCAGCTTGAGTCCCATATTAAAGGTTGCTAGCACTGAAGCTTTCTTT
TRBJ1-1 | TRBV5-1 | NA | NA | CASSFEGYRAFF | TGCGCCAGCAGCTTCGAGGGGTATCGAGCTTTCTTT
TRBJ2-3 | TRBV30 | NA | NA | CAWTPGTYTQYF | TGTGCCTGGACTCCCGGGACCTATACGCAGTATTTT
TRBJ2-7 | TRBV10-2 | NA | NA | CASNNRLSSYEQYF | TGCGCCAGCAACAACCGACTGAGCTCCTACGAGCAGTACTTC
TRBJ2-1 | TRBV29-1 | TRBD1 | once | CSAKLNPGTGGGNEQFF | TGCAGCGCAAAGCTAAATCCCGGGACAGGGGGCGGGAATGAGCAGTTCTTC
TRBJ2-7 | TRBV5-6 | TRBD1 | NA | CASSAGTGGDEQYF | TGTGCCAGCAGCGCCGGGACAGGGGGCGACGAGCAGTACTTC
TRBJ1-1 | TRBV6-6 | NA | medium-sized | CASSLRTEAFF | TGTGCCAGCAGTTTACGCACTGAAGCTTTCTTT
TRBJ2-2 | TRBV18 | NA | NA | CASSPRRFGGELFF | TGTGCCAGCTCACCACGGAGATTCGGCGGGGAGCTGTTTTTT